Below are 3 T cell receptor beta chains sequenced from a single sample in a study of OX40 agonist ivuxolimab in advanced cancers. Only in-frame clones appear in the TCRdb table, and some are missing; sequencing was by immunoSEQ multiplex PCR. The table shows roughly 70,000 clones, with about 87% occurring only once. This specimen consisted of CD4+ or CD8+ T cells sorted from blood, obtained in a trial of the OX40 agonist ivuxolimab. The receptors derive from an adult with an advanced solid tumor such as melanoma, head and neck, liver or kidney cancer.

The gene calls are TRBV7-3 and TRBJ1-2; 9 bases map to TRBD1. The germline CDR1 and CDR2 sequences are SGHTA and FQGTGA. Trimming cost V 5 bases and J 7 bases; bases outside gene matches: 5. The CDR3 spans 13 residues. CDR3 protein: CASSRGQGLGYTF. CDR3 in DNA: TGTGCCAGCAGCCGGGGACAGGGCCTTGGCTACACCTTC. Together with reference TRBV7-3 and TRBJ1-2, the CDR3 gives the full variable domain: GAGVSQTPSNKVTEKGKYVELRCDPISGHTALYWYRQSLGQGPEFLIYFQGTGAADDSGLPNDRFFAVRPEGSVSTLKIQRTERGDSAVYLCASSRGQGLGYTFGSGTRLTVV.

The chain uses TRBV29-1 and TRBJ2-5; 7 bases map to TRBD2. J lost 1 base, V lost 6 bases, and 8 bases had no gene match. The CDR3 spans 14 residues. Germline V gene data show CDR1 as SQVTM and CDR2 as ANQGSEA. The CDR3 spells CSVAETSSQETQYF. CDR3 DNA sequence: TGCAGCGTCGCTGAGACTAGCAGCCAAGAGACCCAGTACTTC. Filled out from reference TRBV29-1 and TRBJ2-5, the complete variable domain reads SAVISQKPSRDICQRGTSLTIQCQVDSQVTMMFWYRQQPGQSLTLIATANQGSEATYESGFVIDKFPISRPNLTFSTLTVSNMSPEDSSIYLCSVAETSSQETQYFGPGTRLLVL.

CDR3 amino acids: CATSDSAYNSPLHF. The CDR3 DNA reads as TGTGCCACCTCCGACAGCGCCTATAATTCACCCCTCCACTTT. The chain has TRBV27 and TRBJ1-6; the D gene is possibly TRBD1 (5 bases). The CDR3 loop spans 14 amino acids. V lost 10 bases and J lost 2, with 12 bases in between. Germline CDR1 is MNHEY and CDR2 is SMNVEV (reference sequence).